Listed here are 24 T cell receptor beta chains from one sample, sequenced in a study of shared clonotypes between healthy human individuals. Sequencing was performed with immunoSEQ multiplex PCR; in TCRdb, only in-frame clones are kept and a portion is missing. The sample lists approximately 2,300,000 clones, just under 95% occurring once. The sample comprised naive CD4+ T cells from PBMCs. The subset: CD45RA+ positively selected. These receptors were taken from a man between 18 and 35 years old in good health. Some clones in this sample may be carry-over from other donors' samples.

This rearrangement joins TRBV5-1 to TRBJ2-2; 8 positions match TRBD2. Looked up from germline, CDR1 is SGHRS and CDR2 is YFSETQ. After removal of 4 bases from V and 8 bases from J, the junction contained 16 bases not matched to a gene. The CDR3 extends over 17 amino acids. For the CDR3, the DNA is TGCGCCAGCAGCAACCCCGGGGGGGGAGCCCGTTCTGGGGAGCTGTTTTTT. It specifies CASSNPGGGARSGELFF.

J is TRBJ2-6 and V is TRBV4-1; D remains unclear. The CDR3 sequence is 17 residues long. Looked up from germline, CDR1 is MGHRA and CDR2 is YSYEKL. The V and J ends lost 0 bases and 4 bases respectively, with 13 bases between them. The CDR3 region is CASSQEVIGSGANVLTF. The CDR3 DNA reads as TGCGCCAGCAGCCAAGAAGTAATAGGGTCCGGGGCCAACGTCCTGACTTTC.

The rearrangement links TRBV23-1 to TRBJ2-6; D is ambiguous. TRBV23-1 is an ORF; its function is uncertain. V was clipped by 0 bases and J by 1 base, with 4 bases between them. The CDR3 loop spans 15 amino acids. The CDR3 nucleotides are TGCGCCAGCAGTCAATCGGGTTCTGGGGCCAACGTCCTGACTTTC. The encoded protein is CASSQSGSGANVLTF.

This chain joins TRBV19 and TRBJ1-3, with unresolved D. CDR3 length: 14 residues. Trimming left V 4 bases short and J 8 bases short, with 15 bases between. Per the germline V gene, CDR1 is LNHDA and CDR2 is SQIVND (reference sequence). The CDR3 sequence is CASSKAGRSDTIYF. The CDR3 nucleotides read TGTGCCAGTAGTAAAGCGGGAAGATCGGACACCATATATTTT. Using reference TRBV19 and TRBJ1-3 for the parts outside the CDR3, the full variable domain is DGGITQSPKYLFRKEGQNVTLSCEQNLNHDAMYWYRQDPGQGLRLIYYSQIVNDFQKGDIAEGYSVSREKKESFPLTVTSAQKNPTAFYLCASSKAGRSDTIYFGEGSWLTVV.

This chain connects TRBV7-2 to TRBJ2-2; D gene unclear. V was trimmed by 5 bases and J by 6 bases, leaving 13 bases between them. Germline V gene lookup returns CDR1 SGHTA and CDR2 FQGNSA. CDR3 length equals 14 residues. CDR3 residues: CASSQVSVAGELFF. CDR3 nucleotide sequence: TGTGCCAGCAGCCAAGTGAGCGTCGCCGGGGAGCTGTTTTTT.

On this clone itself: The sample has other DNA sequences that encode this CDR3 too. This rearrangement joins TRBV30 to TRBJ2-7; 12 nucleotides agree with TRBD1. CDR3 length: 14 amino acids. J lost 2 bases, V lost 3 bases, and 2 bases had no gene match. The V gene's germline CDR1 is GTSNPN and CDR2 SVGIG (reference sequence). The CDR3 region has the DNA TGTGCCTGGAGGAGGGACAGGGGGCCCTACGAGCAGTACTTC. This encodes CAWRRDRGPYEQYF.

A word on this clone: Additional DNA sequences in this sample encode the identical CDR3. V and J are TRBV7-9 and TRBJ1-4, with 7 bases identical to TRBD1. This CDR3 comprises 15 residues. J was trimmed by 2 bases and V by 2 bases; bases with no gene match: 2. Germline V lookup: CDR1 SEHNR, CDR2 FQNEAQ (reference sequence). The CDR3 region is CASSLSGGTNEKLFF. The CDR3 DNA sequence: TGTGCCAGCAGCTTATCAGGGGGGACTAATGAAAAACTGTTTTTT.

The rearrangement links TRBV30 to TRBJ1-5; no definite D call. Trimming pared 0 bases from V and 4 bases from J, leaving 13 bases between. CDR3 length: 15 amino acids. Germline assignment: CDR1 GTSNPN and CDR2 SVGIG (reference sequence). The CDR3 DNA sequence: TGTGCCTGGAGTGTACCAGGAGTACAGAATCAGCCCCAGCATTTT. It yields the protein CAWSVPGVQNQPQHF.

About this clone itself: Distinct nucleotide sequences in the sample also encode this CDR3. The chain is built from TRBV7-3 and TRBJ1-1; D gene ambiguous. Germline assignment: CDR1 SGHTA and CDR2 FQGTGA. The CDR3 consists of 14 residues. Trimming removed 1 base at V and 4 bases at J, with 10 bases between. CDR3 nucleotide sequence: TGTGCCAGCAGCTTAAACCGGGTTGGCACTGAAGCTTTCTTT. Translating it yields CASSLNRVGTEAFF.

The chain carries TRBV28 and TRBJ2-4; no reliable D call. This CDR3 comprises 13 residues. Trimming took 2 bases from V and 7 from J, leaving 9 bases between them. CDR1 and CDR2 (germline): MDHEN, SYDVKM. DNA for the CDR3: TGTGCCAGCAGTTTACCCCAGGTGAACATTCAGTACTTC. It yields the protein CASSLPQVNIQYF.

This CDR3 reads CASSPQGGATEAFF. The CDR3 DNA reads TGTGCCAGCAGTCCTCAAGGGGGGGCGACTGAAGCTTTCTTT. V gene TRBV28 combines with J gene TRBJ1-1, with D maybe TRBD1 (6 bases). Deletions cut 5 bases from V and 5 bases from J, with 15 bases between. Germline V gives CDR1 MDHEN, CDR2 SYDVKM. CDR3 length equals 14 residues. Filled out from reference TRBV28 and TRBJ1-1, the complete variable domain reads DVKVTQSSRYLVKRTGEKVFLECVQDMDHENMFWYRQDPGLGLRLIYFSYDVKMKEKGDIPEGYSVSREKKERFSLILESASTNQTSMYLCASSPQGGATEAFFGQGTRLTVV.

J is TRBJ2-5 and V is TRBV10-1; 9 bases line up with TRBD1. The J call may not be correct, given that the DNA end is closer to TRBJ2-7. The germline V gene encodes CDR1 WNHNN and CDR2 SYGVQD (reference sequence). The CDR3 covers 14 residues. The CDR3 loop is CASSESGTGNEQYF. CDR3 bases: TGCGCCAGCAGTGAGTCCGGGACAGGGAACGAGCAGTACTTC.

This sequence joins TRBV11-3 and TRBJ2-1; D remains unclear. Between the trimmed V and J ends, which lost 3 bases and 9 bases, there was a span of 15 bases. The CDR3 totals 14 residues. CDR1 and CDR2 (germline): SGHNT, YENEEA. The CDR3 here is CASSLISSNSEQFF. CDR3 in DNA: TGTGCCAGCAGCTTGATTTCGAGTAATAGTGAGCAGTTCTTC.

The V and J genes are TRBV5-1 and TRBJ2-3, with D possibly being TRBD1 (5 bases). The V and J ends lost 4 bases and 1 base respectively, with 19 bases between them. From germline, CDR1 is SGHRS and CDR2 YFSETQ. The CDR3 runs to 17 residues. The CDR3 coding sequence is TGCGCCAGCAGCACCGGACCAGCGCAGGGTGGCACAGATACGCAGTATTTT. This encodes CASSTGPAQGGTDTQYF.

Worth noting for this clone: The same CDR3 arises from other DNA sequences in this sample as well. V gene TRBV11-3 combines with J gene TRBJ2-3; D call uncertain. The germline V gene encodes CDR1 SGHNT and CDR2 YENEEA. This CDR3 has 13 residues. V was trimmed by 5 bases and J by 0 bases, leaving 6 bases between them. The CDR3 DNA is TGTGCCAGCAGCCTAGGGAGCACAGATACGCAGTATTTT. This sequence encodes CASSLGSTDTQYF.

The chain joins TRBV7-2 to TRBJ2-4; the match to TRBD1 covers 8 bases. This CDR3 is built from 16 residues. Germline V gene lookup returns CDR1 SGHTA and CDR2 FQGNSA. The J segment lost 1 base and the V segment lost 5 bases, leaving 7 bases of the junction unmatched. The CDR3 loop reads CASSAAGGTAKNIQYF. The CDR3 DNA reads TGTGCCAGCAGCGCGGCAGGGGGCACGGCCAAAAACATTCAGTACTTC.

This clone has a handful of counts. The chain joins TRBV7-6 to TRBJ2-1, with 11 bases lining up with TRBD2. The V segment lost 5 bases and the J segment 3 bases; nucleotides outside the gene matches: 6. The CDR3 consists of 16 residues. Per the germline V gene, CDR1 is SGHVS and CDR2 is FNYEAQ. DNA of the CDR3: TGTGCCAGCAGCCCAATAGCGGGAGGGTACTACAATGAGCAGTTCTTC. The encoded protein is CASSPIAGGYYNEQFF.

This sequence joins TRBV4-3 and TRBJ1-2, with D possibly matching TRBD1 (6 bases). Germline CDR1 LGHNA, CDR2 YSLEER. Deletions cut 0 bases from V and 3 bases from J, with 20 bases between. This CDR3 is 18 amino acids long. This chain's CDR3 is CASSQDLVRGTSDYGYTF. The CDR3 DNA reads as TGCGCCAGCAGCCAAGATCTAGTGAGGGGGACCTCAGACTATGGCTACACCTTC.

The V and J genes are TRBV4-1 and TRBJ2-5; the D is unclear. Germline lookup yields CDR1 MGHRA and CDR2 YSYEKL. V lost 1 base to trimming and J lost 2 bases, with 5 bases between them. The CDR3 extends over 13 amino acids. CDR3 amino acids: CASSQVKQETQYF. Written as DNA, the CDR3 is TGCGCCAGCAGCCAAGTAAAGCAAGAGACCCAGTACTTC.

The chain links TRBV28 to TRBJ2-5; possibly TRBD2 for D (7 bases). CDR3 length: 14 amino acids. Trimming cost V 11 bases and J 2 bases, with 18 bases left between them. The germline CDR1 and CDR2 sequences are MDHEN and SYDVKM. CDR3 sequence (DNA): TGTGCCGTGGGGCCCGGGGGGCAACAAGAGACCCAGTACTTC. It is translated as CAVGPGGQQETQYF.

The rearrangement links TRBV27 to TRBJ1-5, with D possibly TRBD1 on 5 matching bases. The germline gives CDR1 MNHEY, CDR2 SMNVEV (reference sequence). The CDR3 sequence is 17 residues long. The ends were cut back, 4 bases at V and 2 bases at J, with 18 bases in the middle. The CDR3 is CASSSAGTGMGNQPQHF. The DNA of the CDR3 is TGTGCCAGCAGTTCCGCGGGGACCGGAATGGGCAATCAGCCCCAGCATTTT.

This clone came up once. V usage is TRBV2 and J usage is TRBJ1-2; D not certain. CDR1 is SNHLY, CDR2 FYNNEI, per germline. V lost 4 bases and J 5 bases, leaving 8 bases between the germline ends. The CDR3 is 12 amino acids. In DNA, the CDR3 is TGTGCCAGCAGTGTACAAATTTATGGCTACACCTTC. The encoded protein is CASSVQIYGYTF.

The chain has TRBV2 and TRBJ2-3; TRBD1 matches at 8 bases. CDR3 length: 14 amino acids. Germline CDR1 and CDR2: SNHLY and FYNNEI. J gave up 9 bases and V 4 bases, and 9 bases lay outside the gene matches. CDR3 in amino acids: CASSGTGSPATQYF. The CDR3 DNA follows: TGTGCCAGCAGTGGGACAGGGTCCCCCGCCACGCAGTATTTT.

The chain has TRBV20-1 and TRBJ2-7, with a tentative D call TRBD2 (5 bases). CDR3 size: 10 residues. The germline gives CDR1 DFQATT, CDR2 SNEGSKA (reference sequence). DNA of the CDR3: TGCAGGTCCGGGACCTACGAGCAGTACTTC. Amino acid sequence: CRSGTYEQYF.